Here is one TCR beta chain with its context. Germline CDR1 and CDR2: LGHNA and YNFKEQ. This CDR3 is 15 amino acids long. V lost 0 bases and J lost 3, with 9 bases in between. This sample stems from a study of blood T cell repertoires in COVID-19. In the study overall: Samples came from the United States, Italy and Spain, spanning acute and convalescent COVID-19. The analysed material was cDNA or gDNA that came from T cells, B-cell-depleted T cells, or PBMCs.

In the original workflow: Using reference gene primer amplification, nucleated cell counts were estimated. Method: immunoSEQ multiplex PCR; TCRdb's copy keeps in-frame clones and lacks some. The D gene and trimming were derived from the DNA, and the V and J assignments and clone size from that table. The sample records 120,000 to 150,000 clones, more than 85% being singletons. The receptor was isolated from a human donor in a cohort sampled during active COVID-19. The source material was peripheral blood. The V gene is TRBV4-2, the J gene TRBJ1-3, with D perhaps TRBD1 (6 bases). CDR3 residues: CASSQDRGVGNTIYF. CDR3 DNA: TGTGCCAGCAGCCAAGACAGGGGAGTTGGAAACACCATATATTTT.